The text below deals with one T cell receptor (beta chain). The data were obtained in a study of T cell responses to AZD1222 COVID-19 vaccine. TCRdb's copy holds only in-frame clones and misses some; the assay was immunoSEQ multiplex PCR. Here the sample spans more than 80,000 clones, approximately 85% being singletons. The V gene's germline CDR1 is SGDLS and CDR2 YYNGEE. The V segment lost 3 bases and the J segment 0 bases; nucleotides outside the gene matches: 5. The CDR3 loop spans 16 amino acids. The chain uses TRBV9 and TRBJ1-3, with 8 bases identical to TRBD1. The receptor's source is an adult who received the AZD1222 COVID-19 vaccine. The sample was peripheral blood, taken 28 days after the second AZD1222 dose. CDR3 sequence (DNA): TGTGCCAGCAGCGAAGACAGGGGCAACTCTGGAAACACCATATATTTT. Protein: CASSEDRGNSGNTIYF.